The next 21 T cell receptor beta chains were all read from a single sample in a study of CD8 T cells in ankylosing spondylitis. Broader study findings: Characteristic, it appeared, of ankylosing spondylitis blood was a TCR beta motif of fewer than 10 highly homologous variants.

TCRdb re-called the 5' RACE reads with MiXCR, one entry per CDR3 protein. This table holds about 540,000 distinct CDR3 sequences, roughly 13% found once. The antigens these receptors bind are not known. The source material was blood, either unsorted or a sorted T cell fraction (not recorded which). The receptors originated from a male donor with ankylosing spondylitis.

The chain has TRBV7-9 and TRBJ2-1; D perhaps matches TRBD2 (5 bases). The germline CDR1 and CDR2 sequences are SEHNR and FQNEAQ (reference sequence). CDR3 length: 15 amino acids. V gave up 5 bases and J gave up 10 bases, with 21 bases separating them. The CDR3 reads CASSRLMRRTAEQFF. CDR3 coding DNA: TGTGCCAGCAGCCGCTTAATGAGGCGGACTGCGGAGCAGTTCTTC.

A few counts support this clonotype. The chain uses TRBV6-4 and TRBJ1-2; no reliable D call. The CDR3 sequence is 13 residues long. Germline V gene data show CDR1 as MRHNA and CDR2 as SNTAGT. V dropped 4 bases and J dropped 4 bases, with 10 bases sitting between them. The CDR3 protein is CASSAGASYGYTF. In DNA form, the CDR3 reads TGTGCCAGCAGTGCTGGAGCCAGCTATGGCTACACCTTC.

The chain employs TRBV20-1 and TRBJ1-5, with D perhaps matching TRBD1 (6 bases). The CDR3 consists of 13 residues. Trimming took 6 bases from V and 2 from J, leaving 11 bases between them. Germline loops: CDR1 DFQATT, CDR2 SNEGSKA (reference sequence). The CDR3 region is CSAARTGNQPQHF. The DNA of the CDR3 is TGCAGTGCAGCCCGGACAGGCAATCAGCCCCAGCATTTT.

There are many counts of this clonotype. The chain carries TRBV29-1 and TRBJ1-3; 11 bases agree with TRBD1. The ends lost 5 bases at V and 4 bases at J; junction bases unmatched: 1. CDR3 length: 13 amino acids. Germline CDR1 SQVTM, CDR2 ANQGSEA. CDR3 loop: CSVRTGGGNTIYF. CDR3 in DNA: TGCAGCGTTCGGACAGGGGGCGGAAACACCATATATTTT.

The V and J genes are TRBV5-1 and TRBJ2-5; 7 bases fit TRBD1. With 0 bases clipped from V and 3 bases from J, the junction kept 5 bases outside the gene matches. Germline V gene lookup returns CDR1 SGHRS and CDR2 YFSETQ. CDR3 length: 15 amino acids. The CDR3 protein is CASSLGPQGEETQYF. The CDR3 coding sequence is TGCGCCAGCAGCTTGGGGCCTCAGGGGGAAGAGACCCAGTACTTC.

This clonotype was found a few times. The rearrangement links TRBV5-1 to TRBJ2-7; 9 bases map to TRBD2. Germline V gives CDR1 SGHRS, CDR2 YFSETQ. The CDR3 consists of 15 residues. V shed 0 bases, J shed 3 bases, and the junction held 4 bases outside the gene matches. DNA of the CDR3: TGCGCCAGCAGCTTGGATCCTAGCGGGGTCTACGAGCAGTACTTC. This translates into CASSLDPSGVYEQYF.

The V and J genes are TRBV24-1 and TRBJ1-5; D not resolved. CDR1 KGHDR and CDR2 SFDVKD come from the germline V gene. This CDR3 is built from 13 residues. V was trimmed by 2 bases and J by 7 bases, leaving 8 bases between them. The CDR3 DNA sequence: TGTGCCACCAGTGATTCCCAATGGCAGCCCCAGCATTTT. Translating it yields CATSDSQWQPQHF.

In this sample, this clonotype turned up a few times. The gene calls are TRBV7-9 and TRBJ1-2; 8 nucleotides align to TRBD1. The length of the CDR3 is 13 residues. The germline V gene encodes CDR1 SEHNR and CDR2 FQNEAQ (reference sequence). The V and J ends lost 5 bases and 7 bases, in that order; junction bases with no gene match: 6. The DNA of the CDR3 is TGTGCCAGCAGCCAGGACAGGGCGTTTGGCTACACCTTC. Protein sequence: CASSQDRAFGYTF.

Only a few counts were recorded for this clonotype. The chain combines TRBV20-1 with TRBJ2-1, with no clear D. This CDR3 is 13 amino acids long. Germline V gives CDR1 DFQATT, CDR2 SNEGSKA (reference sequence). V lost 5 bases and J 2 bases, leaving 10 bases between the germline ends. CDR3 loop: CSAPGPTYNEQFF. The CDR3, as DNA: TGCAGTGCTCCCGGACCAACCTACAATGAGCAGTTCTTC.

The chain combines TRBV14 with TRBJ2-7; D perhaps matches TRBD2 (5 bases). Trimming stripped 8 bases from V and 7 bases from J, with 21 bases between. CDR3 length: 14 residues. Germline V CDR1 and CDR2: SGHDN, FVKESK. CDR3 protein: CASDGGDLIWEQYV. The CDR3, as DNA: TGTGCCAGCGACGGAGGAGACTTAATCTGGGAGCAGTACGTC.

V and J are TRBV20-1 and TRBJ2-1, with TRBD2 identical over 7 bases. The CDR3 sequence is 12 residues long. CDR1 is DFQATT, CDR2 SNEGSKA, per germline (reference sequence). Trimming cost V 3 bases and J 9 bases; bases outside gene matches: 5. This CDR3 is CSASGAGVEQFF. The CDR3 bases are TGCAGTGCTAGTGGGGCGGGAGTTGAGCAGTTCTTC.

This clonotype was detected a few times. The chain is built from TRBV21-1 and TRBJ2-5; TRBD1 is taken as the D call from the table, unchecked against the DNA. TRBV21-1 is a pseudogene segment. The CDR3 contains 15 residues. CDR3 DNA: TGTGCCAGCAGCAACCGGGTCAAGGGGCGGGAGACCCAGTACTTC. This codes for CASSNRVKGRETQYF.

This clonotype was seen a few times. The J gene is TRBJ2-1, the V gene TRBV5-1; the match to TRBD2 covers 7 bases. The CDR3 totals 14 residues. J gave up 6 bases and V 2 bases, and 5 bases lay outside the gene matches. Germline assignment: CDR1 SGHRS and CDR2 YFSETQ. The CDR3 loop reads CASSFQTSPNEQFF. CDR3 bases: TGCGCCAGCAGCTTTCAGACTAGCCCCAATGAGCAGTTCTTC.

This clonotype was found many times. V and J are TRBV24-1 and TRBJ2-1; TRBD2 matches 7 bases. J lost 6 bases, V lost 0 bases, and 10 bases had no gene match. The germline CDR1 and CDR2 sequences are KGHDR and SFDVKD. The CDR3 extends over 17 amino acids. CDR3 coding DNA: TGTGCCACCAGTGATTTGGAGGGTCCCGGGACTATCAATGAGCAGTTCTTC. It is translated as CATSDLEGPGTINEQFF.

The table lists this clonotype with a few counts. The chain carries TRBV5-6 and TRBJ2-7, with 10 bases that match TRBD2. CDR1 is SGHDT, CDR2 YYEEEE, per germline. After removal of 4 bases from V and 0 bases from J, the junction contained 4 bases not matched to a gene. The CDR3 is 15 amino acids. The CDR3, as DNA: TGTGCCAGCAGCCCAATAGCGGGAGGCTCCTACGAGCAGTACTTC. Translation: CASSPIAGGSYEQYF.

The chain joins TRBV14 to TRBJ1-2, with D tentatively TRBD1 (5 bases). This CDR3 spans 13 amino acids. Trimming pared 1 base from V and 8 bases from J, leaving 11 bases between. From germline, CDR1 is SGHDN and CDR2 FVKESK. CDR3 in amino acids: CASSQAPGWGYTF. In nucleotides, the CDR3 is TGTGCCAGCAGCCAAGCTCCAGGGTGGGGCTACACCTTC.

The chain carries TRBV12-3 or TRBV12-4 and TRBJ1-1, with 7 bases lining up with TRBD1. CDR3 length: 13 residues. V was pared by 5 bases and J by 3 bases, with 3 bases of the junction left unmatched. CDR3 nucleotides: TGTGCCAGCAGTCGGGACAGCCACACTGAAGCTTTCTTT. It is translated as CASSRDSHTEAFF.

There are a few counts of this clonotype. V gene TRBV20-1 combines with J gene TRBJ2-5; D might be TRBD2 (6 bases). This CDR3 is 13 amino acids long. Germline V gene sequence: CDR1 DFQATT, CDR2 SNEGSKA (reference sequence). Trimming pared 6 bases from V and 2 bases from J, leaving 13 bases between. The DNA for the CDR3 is TGCAGTGCCATTTCTAGCGTACAAGAGACCCAGTACTTC. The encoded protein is CSAISSVQETQYF.

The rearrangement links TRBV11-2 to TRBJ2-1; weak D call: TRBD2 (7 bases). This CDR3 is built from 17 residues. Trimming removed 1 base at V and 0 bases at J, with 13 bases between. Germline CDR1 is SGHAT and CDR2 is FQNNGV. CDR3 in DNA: TGTGCCAGCAGCTTAGGTGGGGGCGGGAGCTCCTACAATGAGCAGTTCTTC. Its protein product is CASSLGGGGSSYNEQFF. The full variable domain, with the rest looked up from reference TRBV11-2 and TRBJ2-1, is EAGVAQSPRYKIIEKRQSVAFWCNPISGHATLYWYQQILGQGPKLLIQFQNNGVVDDSQLPKDRFSAERLKGVDSTLKIQPAKLEDSAVYLCASSLGGGGSSYNEQFFGPGTRLTVL.

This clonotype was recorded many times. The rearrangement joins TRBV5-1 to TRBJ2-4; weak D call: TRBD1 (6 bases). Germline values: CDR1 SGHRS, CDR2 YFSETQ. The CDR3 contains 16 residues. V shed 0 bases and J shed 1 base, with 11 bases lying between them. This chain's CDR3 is CASSLGPQGAKNIQYF. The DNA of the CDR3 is TGCGCCAGCAGCTTGGGGCCTCAGGGGGCCAAAAACATTCAGTACTTC.

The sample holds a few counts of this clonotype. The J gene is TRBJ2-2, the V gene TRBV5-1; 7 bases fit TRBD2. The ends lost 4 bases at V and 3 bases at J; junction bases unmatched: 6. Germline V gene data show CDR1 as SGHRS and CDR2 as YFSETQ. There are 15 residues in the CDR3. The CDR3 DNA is TGCGCCAGCAGCAACGGACTAGGTCACACCGGGGAGCTGTTTTTT. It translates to CASSNGLGHTGELFF.